The clone carrying this T cell receptor beta chain was seen many times. The antigen remains undetermined. This sample was taken from a study of T cells in Graves' hyperthyroidism and ophthalmopathy. Study results and caveats: Stable hyperthyroidism was separated from ophthalmopathy by a model based on 13 V-J features.

The germline CDR1 and CDR2 sequences are DFQATT and SNEGSKA (reference sequence). The junction had 7 bases not matched to a gene; V was cut back by 0 bases and J by 3 bases. The CDR3 sequence is 15 residues long. TCR beta CDR3 sequences were amplified from RNA transcripts. The HTBI primer set was used in a first-round RT-PCR of the TCR CDR3. TCRdb passed the multiplex PCR reads through MiXCR, listing each CDR3 protein once. Among 250,000 or so distinct CDR3 sequences listed, roughly 14% were seen once. The blood was taken when hyperthyroidism was first diagnosed, before any ophthalmopathy symptoms showed up.

Sequenced: blood. The chain recombines TRBV20-1 with TRBJ1-2, with 7 bases matching TRBD1. The sequence was collected from a woman aged 40 to 50 with Graves' hyperthyroidism that later progressed to Graves' ophthalmopathy. CDR3 DNA sequence: TGCAGTGCTAGAGACCTCGACAGGGCTCACTATGGCTACACCTTC. Its translation is CSARDLDRAHYGYTF.